Presented here are 14 T cell receptor beta chains from one specimen sequenced in a study of spatial heterogeneity in lung cancer. Time point specified: blood at routine non-recurrence follow-up after resection. Frozen PBMC, nontumor lung or tumor provided whole RNA, which was sequenced unsorted. In TCRdb, the 5' RACE reads were re-called with MiXCR into one record per CDR3 protein. The sample consists of about 120,000 distinct CDR3 sequences, 12% of them appearing once. Sequencing was performed on PBMCs, taken at follow-up. The receptors come from a male donor with early-stage non-small cell lung cancer.

The chain uses TRBV7-9 and TRBJ2-7, with a tentative D call TRBD1 (5 bases). The germline V gene encodes CDR1 SEHNR and CDR2 FQNEAQ (reference sequence). Deletions cut 0 bases from V and 2 bases from J, with 14 bases between. CDR3 size: 16 residues. The CDR3 loop is CASSLAIGIGAYEQYF. The CDR3 DNA reads as TGTGCCAGCAGCTTAGCGATCGGAATAGGGGCCTACGAGCAGTACTTC. Full variable domain (rest looked up from reference TRBV7-9 and TRBJ2-7): DTGVSQNPRHKITKRGQNVTFRCDPISEHNRLYWYRQTLGQGPEFLTYFQNEAQLEKSRLLSDRFSAERPKGSFSTLEIQRTEQGDSAMYLCASSLAIGIGAYEQYFGPGTRLTVT.

This chain joins TRBV10-3 and TRBJ2-2; 9 bases map to TRBD2. The CDR3 length is 16 residues. With V trimmed by 5 bases and J by 4 bases, 8 bases remained unmatched. CDR1 and CDR2 (germline): ENHRY, SYGVKD. CDR3 residues: CAISLGTSSRTGELFF. CDR3 bases: TGTGCCATCAGTCTCGGGACTAGCAGCCGCACCGGGGAGCTGTTTTTT.

The gene calls are TRBV12-3 or TRBV12-4 and TRBJ2-5; TRBD2 aligns across 10 bases. This CDR3 has 19 amino acids. V lost 3 bases, J lost 7 bases, and 20 bases stayed unmatched. CDR3 region: CASSFRASGGLAPRGTQYF. The DNA for the CDR3 is TGTGCCAGCAGTTTCAGGGCTAGCGGGGGCCTAGCCCCAAGAGGGACCCAGTACTTC.

This clonotype has only a few counts. The chain recombines TRBV20-1 with TRBJ1-6; 10 nucleotides agree with TRBD1. In germline, CDR1 is DFQATT, CDR2 SNEGSKA (reference sequence). J was trimmed by 7 bases and V by 0 bases; bases with no gene match: 3. The CDR3 length is 15 residues. In nucleotides, the CDR3 is TGCAGTGCTAGAGAACCGACAGGGGGCAATTCACCCCTCCACTTT. This codes for CSAREPTGGNSPLHF.

This clonotype has just a few counts. This chain links TRBV5-1 with TRBJ1-6, with D unclear. Trimming cost V 0 bases and J 7 bases, with 11 bases left between them. The length of the CDR3 is 15 residues. Germline CDR1 reads SGHRS; CDR2 reads YFSETQ. The CDR3 sequence: CASSLDPGANSPLHF. The CDR3 nucleotides are TGCGCCAGCAGCTTGGACCCGGGAGCAAATTCACCCCTCCACTTT.

CDR3 residues: CASSRDSSYNEQFF. Here the CDR3 DNA reads TGTGCCAGTTCCCGGGACAGCTCCTACAATGAGCAGTTCTTC. V gene TRBV7-8 combines with J gene TRBJ2-1; TRBD1 aligns across 7 bases. Germline V CDR1 and CDR2: SGHVS, FQNEAQ. This CDR3 spans 14 amino acids. The J segment lost 0 bases and the V segment lost 9 bases, leaving 5 bases of the junction unmatched.

This clonotype was seen a handful of times. This chain connects TRBV18 to TRBJ1-6; D not resolved. Deletions cut 2 bases from V and 2 bases from J, with 4 bases between. Germline-derived CDR1 and CDR2 are KGHSH and LQKENI. CDR3 length equals 14 residues. DNA of the CDR3: TGTGCCAGCTCACCAGGGACCTATAATTCACCCCTCCACTTT. It yields the protein CASSPGTYNSPLHF.

This clonotype was seen ten or more times. The gene calls are TRBV20-1 and TRBJ2-1, with 9 bases matching TRBD2. V trimming: 0 bases; J trimming: 4 bases; junction bases outside the gene matches: 10. This CDR3 has 17 residues. Germline V CDR1 and CDR2: DFQATT, SNEGSKA (reference sequence). The DNA of the CDR3 is TGCAGTGCTAGAGATCATCTTCGGCTAGCGGGGTACAATGAGCAGTTCTTC. This encodes CSARDHLRLAGYNEQFF.

V gene TRBV6-2 or TRBV6-3 combines with J gene TRBJ1-5, with D tentatively TRBD1 (5 bases). Trimming stripped 6 bases from V and 4 bases from J, with 19 bases between. The CDR3 has 16 residues. Germline V lookup: CDR1 MNHEY, CDR2 SVGEGT. The CDR3 region is CASSRTLTATNQPQHF. The CDR3 DNA sequence: TGTGCCAGCAGCCGCACCTTGACAGCGACTAATCAGCCCCAGCATTTT.

This clonotype was observed a few times. The chain is built from TRBV12-3 or TRBV12-4 and TRBJ2-1, with no clear D. This CDR3 is built from 19 residues. The V end lost 2 bases, the J end lost 1 base, and 21 bases lay between the germline ends. This CDR3 is CASSLFSFMGRSSYNEQFF. CDR3 DNA sequence: TGTGCCAGCAGTTTATTTTCTTTTATGGGCAGGTCTTCCTACAATGAGCAGTTCTTC.

The gene calls are TRBV24-1 and TRBJ1-2, with 8 bases matching TRBD1. Germline assignment: CDR1 KGHDR and CDR2 SFDVKD. Trimming cost V 3 bases and J 5 bases; bases outside gene matches: 1. The CDR3 loop spans 13 amino acids. The DNA of the CDR3 is TGTGCCACCAGTGATGGACAGGGTTATGGCTACACCTTC. Its protein product is CATSDGQGYGYTF.

This clonotype has at least ten counts. The rearrangement joins TRBV9 to TRBJ1-5; D is perhaps TRBD1 (6 bases). The CDR3 totals 14 residues. Trimming shortened V by 3 bases and J by 4 bases, and 11 bases separated the two germline ends. Germline-derived CDR1 and CDR2 are SGDLS and YYNGEE. CDR3 DNA sequence: TGTGCCAGCAGCGAAGGACAGTTAAATCAGCCCCAGCATTTT. Protein product: CASSEGQLNQPQHF. Combining the CDR3 with reference TRBV9 and TRBJ1-5 gives the whole variable domain DSGVTQTPKHLITATGQRVTLRCSPRSGDLSVYWYQQSLDQGLQFLIQYYNGEERAKGNILERFSAQQFPDLHSELNLSSLELGDSALYFCASSEGQLNQPQHFGDGTRLSIL.

This clonotype was counted between two and nine times. V and J are TRBV6-6 and TRBJ1-4; D possibly corresponds to TRBD1 (5 bases). The V end lost 5 bases, the J end lost 6 bases, and 19 bases lay between the germline ends. This CDR3 spans 16 amino acids. In germline, CDR1 is MNHNY, CDR2 SVGAGI (reference sequence). This chain's CDR3 is CASSPAKTGRDEKLFF. DNA of the CDR3: TGTGCCAGCAGTCCCGCCAAAACAGGACGGGATGAAAAACTGTTTTTT.

The chain combines TRBV7-3 with TRBJ2-1, with D hard to call. CDR1 and CDR2 (germline): SGHTA, FQGTGA. The V end was cut by 0 bases, the J end by 5 bases, with 8 bases between. The CDR3 is made up of 14 amino acids. CDR3 DNA: TGTGCCAGCAGCTTAACTGGTGACGACAATGAGCAGTTCTTC. It yields the protein CASSLTGDDNEQFF.